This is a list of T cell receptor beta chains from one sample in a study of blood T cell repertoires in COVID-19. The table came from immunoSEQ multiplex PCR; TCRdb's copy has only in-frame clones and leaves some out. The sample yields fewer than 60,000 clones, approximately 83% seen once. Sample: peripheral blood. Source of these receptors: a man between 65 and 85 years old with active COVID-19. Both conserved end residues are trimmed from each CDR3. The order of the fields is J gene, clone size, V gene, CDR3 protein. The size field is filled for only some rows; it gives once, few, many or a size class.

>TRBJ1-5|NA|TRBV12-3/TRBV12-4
ASSLARGGPQH
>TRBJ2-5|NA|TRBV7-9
ASGGWDRGETQY
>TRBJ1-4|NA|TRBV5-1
ASSQEGAPTNEKLF
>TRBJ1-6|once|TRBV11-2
ASSSQGQGGGSPLH
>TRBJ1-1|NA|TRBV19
ASSEGGTEAF
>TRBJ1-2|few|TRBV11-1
ASSLYRGWNYGYT
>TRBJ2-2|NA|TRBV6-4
ASAKQGSTGELF
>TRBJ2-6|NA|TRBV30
AWTRTAGANVLT
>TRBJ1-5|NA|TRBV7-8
ASSSIGGGKQPQH
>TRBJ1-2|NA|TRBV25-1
ASSESGGPYGYT
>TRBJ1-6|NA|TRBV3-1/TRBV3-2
ASSPSQGGSPLH
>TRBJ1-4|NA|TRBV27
ASRPDRSATNEKLF
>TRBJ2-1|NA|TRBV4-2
ASSQASGGGNYNEQF
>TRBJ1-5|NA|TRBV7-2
ASSLAFDSYSNQPQH
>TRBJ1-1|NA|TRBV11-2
ASSWANTEAF
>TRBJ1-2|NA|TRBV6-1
ASSEGGQATYGYT